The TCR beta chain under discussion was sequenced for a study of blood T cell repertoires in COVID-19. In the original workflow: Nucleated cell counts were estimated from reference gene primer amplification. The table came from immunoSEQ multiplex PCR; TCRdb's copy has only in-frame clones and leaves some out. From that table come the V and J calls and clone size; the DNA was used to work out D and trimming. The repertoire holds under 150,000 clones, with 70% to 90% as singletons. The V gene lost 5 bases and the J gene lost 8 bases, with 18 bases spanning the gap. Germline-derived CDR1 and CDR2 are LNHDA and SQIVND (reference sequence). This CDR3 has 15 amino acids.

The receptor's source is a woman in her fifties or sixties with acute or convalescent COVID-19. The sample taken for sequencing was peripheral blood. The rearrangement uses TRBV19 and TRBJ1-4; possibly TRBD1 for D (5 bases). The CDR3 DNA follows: TGTGCCAGTAGTCCTTGGGGGGAGTATGGGGAAAAACTGTTTTTT. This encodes CASSPWGEYGEKLFF.